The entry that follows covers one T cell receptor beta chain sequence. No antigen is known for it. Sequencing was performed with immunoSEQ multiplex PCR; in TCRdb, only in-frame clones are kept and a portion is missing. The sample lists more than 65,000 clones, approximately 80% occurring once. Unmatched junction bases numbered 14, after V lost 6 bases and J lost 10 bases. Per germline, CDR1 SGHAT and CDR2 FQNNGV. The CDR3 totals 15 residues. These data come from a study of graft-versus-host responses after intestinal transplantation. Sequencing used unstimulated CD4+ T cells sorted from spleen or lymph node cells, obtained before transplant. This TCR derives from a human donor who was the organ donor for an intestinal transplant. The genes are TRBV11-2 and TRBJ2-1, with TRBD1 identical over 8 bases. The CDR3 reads CASSQPENRGVEQFF. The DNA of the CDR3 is TGTGCCAGCAGTCAGCCAGAAAACAGGGGGGTCGAGCAGTTCTTC.